The next 10 T cell receptor beta chains were all read from a single sample in a study of blood T cells in healthy people across ages. The authors ran a second PCR of 7 to 11 cycles using a sample-barcoded 5' primer and a J-beta primer mix. One entry per CDR3 protein, called by TCRdb with MiXCR from the 5' RACE reads. The profile covers 790,000 or so distinct CDR3 sequences, with roughly 46% appearing a single time and 15% to 20% taken by the ten largest. Sequencing was performed on blood. These receptors came from an older man in good health.

The table lists this clonotype with a few counts. The chain recombines TRBV29-1 with TRBJ1-2; tentative D call: TRBD1 (5 bases). This CDR3 is 13 amino acids long. Per the germline V gene, CDR1 is SQVTM and CDR2 is ANQGSEA. The V end was cut by 4 bases, the J end by 3 bases, with 12 bases between. The CDR3 spells CSVGSGRDYGYTF. The CDR3 DNA follows: TGCAGCGTTGGCTCCGGCAGGGACTATGGCTACACCTTC.

This clonotype was observed a handful of times. The gene calls are TRBV5-1 and TRBJ2-7, with D unclear. CDR1 is SGHRS, CDR2 YFSETQ, per germline. V lost 2 bases and J 0 bases, leaving 9 bases between the germline ends. This CDR3 contains 14 residues. CDR3 sequence (DNA): TGCGCCAGCAGCTTTGGGGTCAGCTCCTACGAGCAGTACTTC. It specifies CASSFGVSSYEQYF. The entire variable domain, with the rest obtained from reference TRBV5-1 and TRBJ2-7, is as follows: KAGVTQTPRYLIKTRGQQVTLSCSPISGHRSVSWYQQTPGQGLQFLFEYFSETQRNKGNFPGRFSGRQFSNSRSEMNVSTLELGDSALYLCASSFGVSSYEQYFGPGTRLTVT.

This clonotype was seen only a few times. CDR3 sequence: CAWKERPETQYF. CDR3 DNA sequence: TGTGCCTGGAAGGAGCGTCCGGAGACCCAGTACTTC. V and J are TRBV30 and TRBJ2-5; D is undetermined. V was clipped by 4 bases and J by 5 bases, with 11 bases between them. This CDR3 has 12 amino acids. Germline V gives CDR1 GTSNPN, CDR2 SVGIG (reference sequence).

J is TRBJ1-2 and V is TRBV21-1. TRBV21-1 is shown as a pseudogene. The CDR3 spans 13 residues. The CDR3 loop is CASIKCGRAGYTF. In DNA form, the CDR3 reads TGTGCCAGCATTAAGTGTGGGAGGGCTGGCTACACCTTC.

The rearrangement links TRBV20-1 to TRBJ1-2; D remains unclear. Trimming cost V 0 bases and J 7 bases, with 12 bases left between them. CDR3 length: 13 amino acids. Germline-derived CDR1 and CDR2 are DFQATT and SNEGSKA (reference sequence). The CDR3 DNA follows: TGCAGTGCTAGAGATAATGGCAGCCGTGGCTACACCTTC. Its translation is CSARDNGSRGYTF.

Turning to this clonotype: One end of the junction does not line up with germline, which may come from a read error. V usage is TRBV20-1 and J usage is TRBJ2-4; 14 bases are shared with TRBD2. The CDR3 is 18 residues long. From germline, CDR1 is DFQATT and CDR2 SNEGSKA (reference sequence). DNA of the CDR3: TGCAGTGCTTATCCGGGACTAGCGGGAGATGGGGCCAAAAACATTCGGTACTTC. Residues: CSAYPGLAGDGAKNIRYF.

The V call is TRBV27, the J call TRBJ1-4; D gene uncertain. V dropped 3 bases and J dropped 4 bases, with 6 bases sitting between them. Germline V lookup: CDR1 MNHEY, CDR2 SMNVEV (reference sequence). The CDR3 sequence is 13 residues long. The CDR3 protein is CASSFWINEKLFF. CDR3 DNA: TGTGCCAGCAGTTTTTGGATTAATGAAAAACTGTTTTTT.

This clonotype was observed a handful of times. The rearrangement links TRBV7-2 to TRBJ1-1; weak D call: TRBD1 (5 bases). The CDR3 length is 13 residues. Germline V lookup: CDR1 SGHTA, CDR2 FQGNSA. V was clipped by 7 bases and J by 5 bases, with 14 bases between them. This CDR3 is CASTPGGGTEAFF. The CDR3 region has the DNA TGTGCCAGCACCCCTGGGGGAGGAACTGAAGCTTTCTTT.

The J gene is TRBJ1-1, the V gene TRBV28; no clear D gene. Germline V gene lookup returns CDR1 MDHEN and CDR2 SYDVKM. CDR3 size: 12 residues. Deletions cut 8 bases from V and 8 bases from J, with 15 bases between. DNA for the CDR3: TGTGCCAGCTGTGGATGGGAGCAGGAAGCTTTCTTT. This gives the protein CASCGWEQEAFF.

The chain recombines TRBV5-1 with TRBJ2-1; 8 bases are a match to TRBD2. The V gene's germline CDR1 is SGHRS and CDR2 YFSETQ. J gave up 2 bases and V 0 bases, and 4 bases lay outside the gene matches. The CDR3 loop spans 16 amino acids. CDR3 sequence: CASSLALRGAYNEQFF. In DNA, the CDR3 is TGCGCCAGCAGCTTGGCTTTGCGGGGGGCCTACAATGAGCAGTTCTTC.